Listed below are T cell receptor beta chains from one sample, sequenced in a study of blood T cell repertoires in COVID-19. The protocol was immunoSEQ multiplex PCR, while the TCRdb copy is restricted to in-frame clones and leaves out a portion. Altogether around 250,000 clones are present, 88% being singletons, with the ten largest covering 10%. Input material: peripheral blood. All receptors derive from a woman in her 70s with COVID-19, enrolled during active disease. Each CDR3 is given with its conserved first and last residue. Each record gives: clone size, J gene, V gene, D gene, CDR3 protein, CDR3 DNA. A D gene is named only where the DNA matches it firmly. The listing skips clone size in some rows; elsewhere it reads once, few, many or a size class.

clone size: NA
J gene: TRBJ1-2
V gene: TRBV23-1
D gene: NA
CDR3 protein: CASSQIRDTPNYGYTF
CDR3 DNA: TGCGCCAGCAGTCAAATCCGGGACACCCCTAACTATGGCTACACCTTC

clone size: few
J gene: TRBJ2-7
V gene: TRBV11-2
D gene: NA
CDR3 protein: CASSLLSNEQYF
CDR3 DNA: TGTGCCAGCAGCCTCCTATCAAACGAGCAGTACTTC

clone size: NA
J gene: TRBJ1-1
V gene: TRBV29-1
D gene: NA
CDR3 protein: CSVALATEAFF
CDR3 DNA: TGCAGCGTTGCCCTGGCAACTGAAGCTTTCTTT

clone size: once
J gene: TRBJ2-7
V gene: TRBV6-5
D gene: TRBD1
CDR3 protein: CASMTQTGFYEQYF
CDR3 DNA: TGTGCCAGCATGACCCAGACAGGGTTCTACGAGCAGTACTTC

clone size: NA
J gene: TRBJ2-3
V gene: TRBV5-1
D gene: NA
CDR3 protein: CASSQGRTQGDTQYF
CDR3 DNA: TGCGCCAGCAGTCAGGGCCGTACGCAGGGAGATACGCAGTATTTT

clone size: NA
J gene: TRBJ2-7
V gene: TRBV30
D gene: TRBD1
CDR3 protein: CALRTGEVREQYF
CDR3 DNA: TGTGCCTTACGGACAGGGGAAGTTCGGGAGCAGTACTTC

clone size: NA
J gene: TRBJ2-1
V gene: TRBV6-7
D gene: TRBD2
CDR3 protein: CASSYPAGTSRTVYYNEQFF
CDR3 DNA: TGTGCCAGCAGTTACCCGGCCGGGACTAGCAGAACGGTGTACTACAATGAGCAGTTCTTC

clone size: NA
J gene: TRBJ2-1
V gene: TRBV10-3
D gene: NA
CDR3 protein: CAISESGSGWGYGNEQFF
CDR3 DNA: TGTGCCATCAGTGAGTCGGGTAGCGGATGGGGATATGGCAATGAGCAGTTCTTC

clone size: few
J gene: TRBJ2-7
V gene: TRBV9
D gene: TRBD2
CDR3 protein: CASSSRAGVERHEQYF
CDR3 DNA: TGTGCCAGCAGCTCTAGAGCGGGAGTGGAACGGCACGAGCAGTACTTC

clone size: NA
J gene: TRBJ2-1
V gene: TRBV29-1
D gene: NA
CDR3 protein: CSPTYRDLLYNEQFF
CDR3 DNA: TGCAGTCCCACCTACAGGGACCTATTATACAATGAGCAGTTCTTC

clone size: NA
J gene: TRBJ1-4
V gene: TRBV25-1
D gene: NA
CDR3 protein: CASSGETGGKLFF
CDR3 DNA: TGTGCCAGCAGTGGAGAGACGGGGGGAAAACTGTTTTTT

clone size: NA
J gene: TRBJ1-2
V gene: TRBV30
D gene: TRBD1
CDR3 protein: CAWTGGHGYTF
CDR3 DNA: TGTGCCTGGACAGGGGGCCATGGCTACACCTTC

clone size: once
J gene: TRBJ2-7
V gene: TRBV6-5
D gene: TRBD2
CDR3 protein: CASSPRTSQPYEQYF
CDR3 DNA: TGTGCCAGCAGTCCACGGACTAGCCAACCCTACGAGCAGTACTTC

clone size: NA
J gene: TRBJ2-3
V gene: TRBV5-3
D gene: TRBD2
CDR3 protein: CARSFELAGDPDTQYF
CDR3 DNA: TGTGCCAGAAGCTTCGAACTAGCGGGAGACCCAGATACGCAGTATTTT

clone size: NA
J gene: TRBJ1-3
V gene: TRBV11-2
D gene: NA
CDR3 protein: CASSPASLLSGNTIYF
CDR3 DNA: TGTGCCAGCAGCCCCGCCTCATTACTTTCTGGAAACACCATATATTTT

clone size: NA
J gene: TRBJ2-7
V gene: TRBV30
D gene: TRBD1
CDR3 protein: CAWSGGQGAAYEQYF
CDR3 DNA: TGTGCCTGGAGTGGGGGACAGGGGGCGGCCTACGAGCAGTACTTC

clone size: once
J gene: TRBJ2-5
V gene: TRBV10-2
D gene: TRBD1
CDR3 protein: CASTEDRGRLETQYF
CDR3 DNA: TGCGCCAGCACTGAGGACAGGGGGCGATTAGAGACCCAGTACTTC

clone size: NA
J gene: TRBJ1-2
V gene: TRBV10-2
D gene: TRBD1
CDR3 protein: CASMPGGDYGYTF
CDR3 DNA: TGCGCCAGCATGCCAGGGGGAGACTATGGCTACACCTTC

clone size: NA
J gene: TRBJ2-6
V gene: TRBV6-5
D gene: NA
CDR3 protein: CASSSPRTVGANVLTF
CDR3 DNA: TGTGCCAGCAGTTCCCCAAGGACAGTCGGGGCCAACGTCCTGACTTTC

clone size: NA
J gene: TRBJ2-2
V gene: TRBV20-1
D gene: TRBD2
CDR3 protein: CSASHGLAGAITGELFF
CDR3 DNA: TGCAGTGCTAGTCACGGACTAGCGGGAGCAATCACCGGGGAGCTGTTTTTT

clone size: NA
J gene: TRBJ1-2
V gene: TRBV10-3
D gene: TRBD1
CDR3 protein: CAIRVQGDEGYTF
CDR3 DNA: TGTGCCATCAGGGTACAGGGGGATGAAGGCTACACCTTC

clone size: NA
J gene: TRBJ1-2
V gene: TRBV5-1
D gene: TRBD1
CDR3 protein: CASSLGRTGTYGYTF
CDR3 DNA: TGCGCCAGCAGCTTGGGGAGGACAGGGACCTATGGCTACACCTTC

clone size: NA
J gene: TRBJ2-7
V gene: TRBV5-1
D gene: NA
CDR3 protein: CASSRDFLYEQYF
CDR3 DNA: TGCGCCAGCAGCAGGGACTTCCTCTACGAGCAGTACTTC

clone size: NA
J gene: TRBJ2-7
V gene: TRBV5-1
D gene: NA
CDR3 protein: CASSLVQGNEQYF
CDR3 DNA: TGCGCCAGCAGCTTGGTTCAGGGGAACGAGCAGTACTTC

clone size: NA
J gene: TRBJ2-3
V gene: TRBV19
D gene: NA
CDR3 protein: CASSIDLEGADTQYF
CDR3 DNA: TGTGCCAGTAGTATAGATCTAGAGGGTGCAGATACGCAGTATTTT

clone size: NA
J gene: TRBJ2-7
V gene: TRBV19
D gene: TRBD2
CDR3 protein: CASSTGGLAAYEQYF
CDR3 DNA: TGTGCCAGTAGTACAGGGGGACTAGCGGCCTACGAGCAGTACTTC

clone size: NA
J gene: TRBJ1-1
V gene: TRBV5-1
D gene: TRBD1
CDR3 protein: CASSKGQGISEAFF
CDR3 DNA: TGCGCCAGCAGTAAAGGACAGGGGATTTCTGAAGCTTTCTTT

clone size: NA
J gene: TRBJ1-3
V gene: TRBV10-3
D gene: NA
CDR3 protein: CAISESGPNSGNTIYF
CDR3 DNA: TGTGCCATCAGTGAGTCTGGGCCGAACTCTGGAAACACCATATATTTT

clone size: few
J gene: TRBJ1-4
V gene: TRBV18
D gene: TRBD1
CDR3 protein: CASSLGTATNEKLFF
CDR3 DNA: TGTGCCAGCTCCCTGGGGACAGCAACTAATGAAAAACTGTTTTTT

clone size: few
J gene: TRBJ2-7
V gene: TRBV27
D gene: NA
CDR3 protein: CASSLSAGVTYEQYF
CDR3 DNA: TGTGCCAGCAGTTTATCCGCAGGGGTTACCTACGAGCAGTACTTC

clone size: NA
J gene: TRBJ1-1
V gene: TRBV29-1
D gene: TRBD1
CDR3 protein: CSVEDGQGVTEAFF
CDR3 DNA: TGCAGCGTTGAGGACGGACAGGGGGTCACTGAAGCTTTCTTT

clone size: NA
J gene: TRBJ2-1
V gene: TRBV5-6
D gene: TRBD1
CDR3 protein: CASSRPGQIYNEQFF
CDR3 DNA: TGTGCCAGCAGTCGTCCGGGACAGATCTACAATGAGCAGTTCTTC

clone size: NA
J gene: TRBJ2-5
V gene: TRBV29-1
D gene: NA
CDR3 protein: CSVEGSGETQYF
CDR3 DNA: TGCAGCGTTGAGGGCAGTGGTGAGACCCAGTACTTC

clone size: NA
J gene: TRBJ2-3
V gene: TRBV12-3/TRBV12-4
D gene: NA
CDR3 protein: CASSQSTDTQYF
CDR3 DNA: TGTGCCAGCAGCCAAAGCACAGATACGCAGTATTTT

clone size: NA
J gene: TRBJ2-7
V gene: TRBV12-3/TRBV12-4
D gene: NA
CDR3 protein: CASGPGRLGEQYF
CDR3 DNA: TGTGCCAGCGGCCCGGGGAGATTGGGCGAGCAGTACTTC

clone size: NA
J gene: TRBJ1-5
V gene: TRBV4-1
D gene: TRBD1
CDR3 protein: CASSHQTGATRSSNQPQHF
CDR3 DNA: TGCGCCAGCAGCCACCAGACAGGGGCAACGCGATCTAGCAATCAGCCCCAGCATTTT

clone size: NA
J gene: TRBJ1-5
V gene: TRBV28
D gene: NA
CDR3 protein: CASTPRRGENQPQHF
CDR3 DNA: TGTGCCAGCACCCCGAGAAGAGGAGAAAATCAGCCCCAGCATTTT

clone size: NA
J gene: TRBJ2-1
V gene: TRBV27
D gene: TRBD1
CDR3 protein: CASSPGTGGHNEQFF
CDR3 DNA: TGTGCCAGCAGTCCAGGGACAGGGGGCCACAATGAGCAGTTCTTC

clone size: NA
J gene: TRBJ2-1
V gene: TRBV10-3
D gene: NA
CDR3 protein: CAISEGGEGNEQFF
CDR3 DNA: TGTGCCATCAGTGAGGGAGGGGAAGGGAATGAGCAGTTCTTC

clone size: NA
J gene: TRBJ2-7
V gene: TRBV11-2
D gene: TRBD2
CDR3 protein: CASSLSPPMGSGSYEQYF
CDR3 DNA: TGTGCCAGCAGCTTAAGCCCCCCTATGGGTAGCGGGTCCTACGAGCAGTACTTC

clone size: NA
J gene: TRBJ2-1
V gene: TRBV11-3
D gene: TRBD2
CDR3 protein: CASSLSGSSYNEQFF
CDR3 DNA: TGTGCCAGCTCCCTTAGCGGGAGCTCCTACAATGAGCAGTTCTTC

clone size: NA
J gene: TRBJ1-5
V gene: TRBV28
D gene: NA
CDR3 protein: CATANRANQPQHF
CDR3 DNA: TGTGCCACCGCCAACAGGGCCAATCAGCCCCAGCATTTT

clone size: NA
J gene: TRBJ2-2
V gene: TRBV7-3
D gene: TRBD1
CDR3 protein: CASRQNPGDSSGELFF
CDR3 DNA: TGTGCCAGCAGGCAAAACCCCGGGGACAGTTCCGGGGAGCTGTTTTTT

clone size: NA
J gene: TRBJ2-7
V gene: TRBV7-2
D gene: TRBD1
CDR3 protein: CASSVGQGGYEQYF
CDR3 DNA: TGTGCCAGCAGCGTGGGACAGGGGGGCTACGAGCAGTACTTC

clone size: NA
J gene: TRBJ1-6
V gene: TRBV6-5
D gene: NA
CDR3 protein: CASSIKSYPPLHF
CDR3 DNA: TGTGCCAGCAGTATAAAGTCCTACCCACCCCTCCACTTT

clone size: NA
J gene: TRBJ1-1
V gene: TRBV19
D gene: TRBD1
CDR3 protein: CASSKVGTGVNTEAFF
CDR3 DNA: TGTGCCAGTAGTAAAGTGGGTACAGGGGTGAACACTGAAGCTTTCTTT

clone size: once
J gene: TRBJ2-1
V gene: TRBV29-1
D gene: TRBD2
CDR3 protein: CSAPTSGYNEQFF
CDR3 DNA: TGCAGCGCGCCGACTAGCGGCTACAATGAGCAGTTCTTC

clone size: NA
J gene: TRBJ2-1
V gene: TRBV14
D gene: NA
CDR3 protein: CASRVKGGYEQFF
CDR3 DNA: TGTGCCAGCAGGGTAAAGGGCGGGTATGAGCAGTTCTTC

clone size: NA
J gene: TRBJ2-7
V gene: TRBV3-1/TRBV3-2
D gene: NA
CDR3 protein: CASSPMGGVGEQYF
CDR3 DNA: TGTGCCAGCAGCCCCATGGGAGGAGTAGGCGAGCAGTACTTC

clone size: NA
J gene: TRBJ2-7
V gene: TRBV6-4
D gene: TRBD2
CDR3 protein: CASSRTSGSSYEQYF
CDR3 DNA: TGTGCCAGCTCCAGGACTAGCGGTAGCTCCTACGAGCAGTACTTC

clone size: NA
J gene: TRBJ2-7
V gene: TRBV7-8
D gene: NA
CDR3 protein: CASSLAYGAYEQYF
CDR3 DNA: TGTGCCAGCAGCTTAGCGTACGGGGCCTACGAGCAGTACTTC

clone size: NA
J gene: TRBJ2-2
V gene: TRBV5-4
D gene: TRBD1
CDR3 protein: CASSGTQGAGTGELFF
CDR3 DNA: TGTGCCAGCAGCGGAACCCAGGGGGCCGGGACCGGGGAGCTGTTTTTT

clone size: NA
J gene: TRBJ2-3
V gene: TRBV5-1
D gene: NA
CDR3 protein: CASSLEGADSDTQYF
CDR3 DNA: TGCGCCAGCAGCTTGGAAGGGGCAGATTCCGATACGCAGTATTTT

clone size: NA
J gene: TRBJ1-1
V gene: TRBV5-1
D gene: NA
CDR3 protein: CASRPSAGVRTEAFF
CDR3 DNA: TGCGCCAGCAGACCCAGTGCGGGGGTGAGGACTGAAGCTTTCTTT

clone size: NA
J gene: TRBJ1-2
V gene: TRBV12-3/TRBV12-4
D gene: TRBD1
CDR3 protein: CASRPGGAGGYTF
CDR3 DNA: TGTGCCAGCAGACCAGGGGGCGCAGGTGGCTACACCTTC